This T cell receptor (beta chain) comes out of a study of blood T cells in healthy people across ages. There are 18 residues in the CDR3. Germline CDR1 SGHVS, CDR2 FQNEAQ. V was clipped by 4 bases and J by 2 bases; unmatched bases: 6. Then a second PCR, running roughly 7 to 11 cycles, was carried out with a sample-barcoded 5' primer and a J-beta primer mix. TCRdb analysed the 5' RACE reads with MiXCR anew, one entry per CDR3 protein. The sample has approximately 900,000 distinct CDR3 sequences, roughly 50% seen once. Sample: blood. This rearrangement joins TRBV7-8 to TRBJ2-2; 14 bases agree with TRBD2. The TCR sequence derives from a man aged 25 to 40 in good health. Here the CDR3 reads CASSSRTSGGPNTGELFF. CDR3 sequence (DNA): TGTGCCAGCAGCTCCCGGACTAGCGGGGGGCCTAACACCGGGGAGCTGTTTTTT.